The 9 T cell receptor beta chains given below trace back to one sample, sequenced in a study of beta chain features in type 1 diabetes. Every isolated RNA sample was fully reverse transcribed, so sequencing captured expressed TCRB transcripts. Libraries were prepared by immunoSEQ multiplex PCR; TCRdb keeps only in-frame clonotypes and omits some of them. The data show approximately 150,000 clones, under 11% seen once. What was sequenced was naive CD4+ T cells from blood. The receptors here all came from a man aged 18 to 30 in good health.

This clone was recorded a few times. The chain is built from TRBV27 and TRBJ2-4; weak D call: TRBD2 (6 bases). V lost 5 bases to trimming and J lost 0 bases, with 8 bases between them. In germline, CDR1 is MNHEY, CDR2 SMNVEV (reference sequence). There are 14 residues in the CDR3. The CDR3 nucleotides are TGTGCCAGCAGTCCGGGACTAGCCAAAAACATTCAGTACTTC. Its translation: CASSPGLAKNIQYF.

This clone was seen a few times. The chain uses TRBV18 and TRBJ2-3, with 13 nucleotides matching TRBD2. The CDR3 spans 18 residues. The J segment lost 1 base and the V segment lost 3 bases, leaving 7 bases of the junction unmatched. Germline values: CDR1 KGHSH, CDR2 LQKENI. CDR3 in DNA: TGTGCCAGCTCACCCACTAGCGGGGGGGCCGGGGGCACAGATACGCAGTATTTT. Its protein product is CASSPTSGGAGGTDTQYF.

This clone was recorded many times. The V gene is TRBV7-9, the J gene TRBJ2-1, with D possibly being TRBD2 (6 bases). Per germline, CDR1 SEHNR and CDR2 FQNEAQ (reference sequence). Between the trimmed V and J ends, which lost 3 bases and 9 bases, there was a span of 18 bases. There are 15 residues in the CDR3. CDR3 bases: TGTGCCAGCAGCTTCGTCCCTGGGACTTGGGGTGAGCAGTTCTTC. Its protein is CASSFVPGTWGEQFF.

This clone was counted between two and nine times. As DNA, the CDR3 is TGTGCCAGCAGTAACAGGGGGCCGTGGGAAAAACTGTTTTTT. It is translated as CASSNRGPWEKLFF. The V gene is TRBV27, the J gene TRBJ1-4; 9 bases are a match to TRBD1. The CDR3 has 14 residues. Germline V lookup: CDR1 MNHEY, CDR2 SMNVEV (reference sequence). The V segment lost 5 bases and the J segment 8 bases; nucleotides outside the gene matches: 6.

The CDR3 loop is CAWSVRFDRGNEQYF. The CDR3 coding sequence is TGTGCCTGGAGTGTACGTTTTGACAGGGGGAACGAGCAGTACTTC. The chain uses TRBV30 and TRBJ2-7, with 9 positions matching TRBD1. The junction had 8 bases not matched to a gene; V was cut back by 0 bases and J by 5 bases. The CDR3 is 15 amino acids. Germline V lookup: CDR1 GTSNPN, CDR2 SVGIG (reference sequence).

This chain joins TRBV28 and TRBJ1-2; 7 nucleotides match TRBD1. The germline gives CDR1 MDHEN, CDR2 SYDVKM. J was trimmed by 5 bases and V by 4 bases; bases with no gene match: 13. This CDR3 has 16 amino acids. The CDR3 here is CASSSPFTGAAYGYTF. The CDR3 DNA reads TGTGCCAGCAGTTCACCTTTTACAGGGGCGGCTTATGGCTACACCTTC.

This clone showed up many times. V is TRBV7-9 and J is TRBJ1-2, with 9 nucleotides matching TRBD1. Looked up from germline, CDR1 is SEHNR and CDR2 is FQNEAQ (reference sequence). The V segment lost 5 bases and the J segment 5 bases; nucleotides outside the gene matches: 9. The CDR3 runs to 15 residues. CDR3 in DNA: TGTGCCAGCAGCATTCCGGGACAGGGAGGGTATGGCTACACCTTC. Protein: CASSIPGQGGYGYTF.

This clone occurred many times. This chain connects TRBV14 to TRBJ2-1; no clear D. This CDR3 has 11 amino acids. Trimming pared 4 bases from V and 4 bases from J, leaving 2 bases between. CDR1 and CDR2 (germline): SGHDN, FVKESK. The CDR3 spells CASSPYNEQFF. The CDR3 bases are TGTGCCAGCAGCCCATACAATGAGCAGTTCTTC.

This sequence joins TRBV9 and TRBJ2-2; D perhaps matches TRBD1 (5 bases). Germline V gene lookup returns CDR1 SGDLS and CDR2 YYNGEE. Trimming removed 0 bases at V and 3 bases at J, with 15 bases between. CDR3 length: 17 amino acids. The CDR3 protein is CASSVGGAGLDTGELFF. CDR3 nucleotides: TGTGCCAGCAGCGTAGGTGGGGCAGGGTTGGACACCGGGGAGCTGTTTTTT.